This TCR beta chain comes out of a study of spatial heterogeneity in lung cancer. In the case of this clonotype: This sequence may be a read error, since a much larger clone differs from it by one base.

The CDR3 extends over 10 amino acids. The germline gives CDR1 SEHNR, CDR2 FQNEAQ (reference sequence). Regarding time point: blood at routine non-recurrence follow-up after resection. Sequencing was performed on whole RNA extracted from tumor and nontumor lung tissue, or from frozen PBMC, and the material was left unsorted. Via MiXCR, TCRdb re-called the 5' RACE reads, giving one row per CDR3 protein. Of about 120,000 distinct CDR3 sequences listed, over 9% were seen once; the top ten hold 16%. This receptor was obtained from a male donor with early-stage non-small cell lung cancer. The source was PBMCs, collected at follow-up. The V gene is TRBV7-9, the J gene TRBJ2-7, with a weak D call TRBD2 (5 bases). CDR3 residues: CTSGQNEQYF. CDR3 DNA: TGTACCAGCGGCCAGAACGAGCAGTACTTC.